The source of this TCR beta chain is a study of blood T cell repertoires in COVID-19. TCRdb's copy holds only in-frame clones and misses some; the assay was immunoSEQ multiplex PCR. The repertoire holds hundreds of thousands of clones, with approximately 82% as singletons. The CDR3 is made up of 12 amino acids. Between the trimmed V and J ends, which lost 5 bases and 5 bases, there was a span of 7 bases. Germline CDR1 is MDHEN and CDR2 is SYDVKM. In this sample, this clone turned up once. The material sequenced was peripheral blood. The chain joins TRBV28 to TRBJ2-1; D may be TRBD1 (5 bases). The receptor was isolated from an elderly woman with active or convalescent COVID-19. The CDR3 DNA follows: TGTGCCAGCAGTGACAGCCACAATGAGCAGTTCTTC. Amino acid sequence: CASSDSHNEQFF.